This T cell receptor (beta chain) was observed in a study of blood T cell repertoires in COVID-19 (dated by TCRdb to about 2020). Notes on the research overall: Collaborator samples came from the United States, Italy and Spain and covered acute and convalescent phases of COVID-19. The prospective study material was composed of cDNA or gDNA derived from T cells, B-cell-depleted T cells, or PBMCs. Deeply sampled blood TCRbeta repertoires from subjects exposed to, actively infected with, or recovered from COVID-19 were included in the dataset. A freely available public database, intended as a resource for researchers studying the immune response to SARS-CoV-2, is where the repertoires were released. Samples were obtained from the ongoing ImmuneRACE study (first 160 participants) and from 1,254 subjects provided by 6 global collaborators. Sample metadata almost always included a de-identified subject ID, COVID-19 status, age in years and sex. Where available, HLA class I and class II types were obtained from metadata supplied by the sample provider rather than from assay-based typing. Study-wide conclusions, independent of this receptor: How much clinical and demographic metadata was included differed by source and by participant, and the metadata was provided uncurated.

Concerning this clone: The clone's antigen remains unknown. Per-nucleotide qualities are absent, and no much larger clonotype sits a single base away.

One collaborating source in Seattle enrolled patients during active infection and followed them longitudinally through the course of disease. Each collaborating institution followed its own protocols to collect whole blood in K2EDTA tubes. For TCRbeta analysis, collaborator samples were shipped as frozen whole blood, as isolated PBMCs, or as DNA extracted from either sample type. TCRbeta CDR3 regions were amplified from genomic DNA using the immunoSEQ Assay, a bias-controlled multiplex PCR. From the authors' description of their analysis: The number of nucleated cells in each sample was estimated from the amplification of reference gene primers within the assay. Sequence reads were collapsed and filtered to measure the absolute abundance of every unique TCRbeta CDR3 rearrangement. For each sample, productive Simpson clonality was calculated as the square root of Simpson's diversity index across productive rearrangements. TCRdb's version of the immuneACCESS table is confined to in-frame rearrangements and falls short of the full clone set. An unresolved V gene accounts for under half of the shortfall where checked; the remainder is of unknown origin. D and trimming were read from the DNA, whereas the V and J calls and clone size are those reported in that table. The table for this sample lists 200,000 or so clones; approximately 87% of them were counted only once. Roughly 20% of the sample rests with the top ten.

Cut back by 7 bases and 3 bases, the V and J ends lie 14 bases apart. Counted from cysteine to phenylalanine, this CDR3 has 14 amino acids. Only the CDR3 part of the read is kept: 42 bases, read in frame from the first base. Sequences SGHRS (CDR1) and YFSETQ (CDR2) are obtained from the germline V gene. The TCR comes from a person between 70 and 80 years old with COVID-19, enrolled during active disease. The sample consisted of peripheral blood. The chain couples TRBV5-1 to TRBJ1-3; the D gene is perhaps TRBD1, on 5 matching bases. Here the CDR3 is given as CASRRGTDGNTIYF. The DNA sequence is given as TGCGCCAGCCGTAGGGGAACGGATGGAAACACCATATATTTT.